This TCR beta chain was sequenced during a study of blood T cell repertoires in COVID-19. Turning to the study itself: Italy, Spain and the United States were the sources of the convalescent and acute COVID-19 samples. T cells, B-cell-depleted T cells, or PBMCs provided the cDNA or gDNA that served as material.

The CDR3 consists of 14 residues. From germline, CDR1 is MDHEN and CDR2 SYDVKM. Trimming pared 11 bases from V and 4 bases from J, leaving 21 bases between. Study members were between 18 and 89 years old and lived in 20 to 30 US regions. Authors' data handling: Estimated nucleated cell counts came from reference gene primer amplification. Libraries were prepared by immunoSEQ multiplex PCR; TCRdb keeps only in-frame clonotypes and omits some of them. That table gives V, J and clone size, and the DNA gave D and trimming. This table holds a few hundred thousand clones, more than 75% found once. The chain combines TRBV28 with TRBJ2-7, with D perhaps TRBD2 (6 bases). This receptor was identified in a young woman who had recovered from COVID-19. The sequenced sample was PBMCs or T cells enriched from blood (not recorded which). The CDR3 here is CAHRGGGLKYEQYF. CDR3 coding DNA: TGTGCCCATCGGGGAGGAGGGCTAAAATACGAGCAGTACTTC.